This T cell receptor (beta chain) was recorded in a study of T cell changes during pregnancy in multiple sclerosis. The CDR3 contains 21 residues. This table comes from immunoSEQ multiplex PCR, and its TCRdb copy is limited to in-frame clones, with some not included. The sample has 60,000 to 95,000 clones; 75% to 95% are singletons. This clonotype originated in a female donor with multiple sclerosis, enrolled in a pregnancy study. This specimen was CD4+ T cells from peripheral blood mononuclear cells, taken before pregnancy. The J gene is TRBJ2-7, the V gene TRBV21-1; TRBD2 was called by the table and not checked on the DNA. TRBV21-1 counts as a pseudogene. The CDR3 DNA reads as TGTGCCAGCAGCAAAGCTAAAAAGGAGGCTAGCGGGAGTATCTGCTCCTACGAGCAGTACTTC. Translating gives CASSKAKKEASGSICSYEQYF.